These 12 T cell receptor beta chains came from one sample sequenced in a study of T cells in Graves' hyperthyroidism and ophthalmopathy. The source material, RNA transcripts, was used to amplify TCR beta CDR3 regions. First-round RT-PCR targeting the TCR CDR3 was performed with the HTBI primer set. TCRdb processed the multiplex PCR reads anew with MiXCR; each CDR3 protein has one entry. The sample includes roughly 740,000 distinct CDR3 sequences, 15% to 20% of them seen just once. Sequenced: blood. The source is a man between 18 and 29 years old with Graves' hyperthyroidism.

This clonotype was detected ten times or more. V is TRBV28 and J is TRBJ2-7; perhaps TRBD2 as D (6 bases). The CDR3 is 16 amino acids. Trimming left V 7 bases short and J 2 bases short, with 21 bases between. CDR1 and CDR2 from the germline V gene are MDHEN and SYDVKM. The chain's CDR3 is CASTSFTRTTPYEQYF. The CDR3 DNA follows: TGTGCCAGCACCTCTTTCACCAGGACTACCCCCTACGAGCAGTACTTC.

This clonotype appeared a few times. The gene calls are TRBV29-1 and TRBJ2-1; no clear D gene. Germline CDR1 is SQVTM and CDR2 is ANQGSEA. The CDR3 is 15 amino acids. V was pared by 5 bases and J by 1 base, with 15 bases between. The CDR3 DNA is TGCAGCGTTTCGACTGGACCCACGTCCTACAATGAGCAGTTCTTC. Encoded protein: CSVSTGPTSYNEQFF.

This clonotype showed up many times. The genes are TRBV7-3 and TRBJ2-2; 7 nucleotides line up with TRBD1. With V trimmed by 4 bases and J by 1 base, 0 bases remained unmatched. The CDR3 sequence is 14 residues long. Germline loops: CDR1 SGHTA, CDR2 FQGTGA. CDR3 region: CASSWTGNTGELFF. The CDR3 DNA sequence: TGTGCCAGCAGCTGGACAGGGAACACCGGGGAGCTGTTTTTT.

The chain links TRBV11-3 to TRBJ2-1, with 11 bases matching TRBD2. This CDR3 is 16 amino acids long. J gave up 6 bases and V 0 bases, and 4 bases lay outside the gene matches. CDR1 is SGHNT and CDR2 is YENEEA in the germline V gene. For the CDR3, the DNA is TGTGCCAGCAGCTTAGATTTAGCGGGAGGGGGCAATGAGCAGTTCTTC. Protein product: CASSLDLAGGGNEQFF. Complete variable domain (other parts from reference TRBV11-3 and TRBJ2-1): EAGVVQSPRYKIIEKKQPVAFWCNPISGHNTLYWYLQNLGQGPELLIRYENEEAVDDSQLPKDRFSAERLKGVDSTLKIQPAELGDSAVYLCASSLDLAGGGNEQFFGPGTRLTVL.

This clonotype has only a few counts. This may be a read error, as it is one base from a much larger clone. V is TRBV14 and J is TRBJ2-7; no firm D call. CDR1 and CDR2 (germline): SGHDN, FVKESK. The CDR3 covers 16 residues. The CDR3 sequence is CVSSQAGPEALYEQYF. The CDR3 DNA follows: TGTGTCAGCAGCCAAGCCGGGCCCGAGGCGCTTTACGAGCAGTACTTC.

This clonotype was counted ten times or more. The chain is built from TRBV6-1 and TRBJ2-7, with D perhaps given as TRBD1 or TRBD2 (5 bases each). Trimming removed 5 bases from V and 2 bases from J, with 16 bases in between. The CDR3 totals 15 residues. From germline, CDR1 is MNHNS and CDR2 SASEGT. This chain's CDR3 is CASSTGGDSTYEQYF. The CDR3 bases are TGTGCCAGCAGTACCGGAGGAGACAGTACCTACGAGCAGTACTTC.

There are many counts of this clonotype. The chain employs TRBV2 and TRBJ2-7; D not resolved. The CDR3 is 13 residues long. Trimming removed 7 bases from V and 5 bases from J, with 15 bases in between. CDR1 is SNHLY and CDR2 is FYNNEI in the germline V gene. For the CDR3, the DNA is TGTGCCAGCATCCCTTCCCCCGGAAACGAGCAGTACTTC. It encodes CASIPSPGNEQYF.

This clonotype was recorded only once. V gene TRBV7-9 combines with J gene TRBJ1-2, with 12 bases identical to TRBD1. The CDR3 spans 20 residues. Germline-derived CDR1 and CDR2 are SEHNR and FQNEAQ (reference sequence). V trimming: 4 bases; J trimming: 0 bases; junction bases outside the gene matches: 15. CDR3 nucleotides: TGTGCCAGCAGCTCGATAAGGCGCCGGGACAGGGGGCCTGCTAACTATGGCTACACCTTC. Translating it yields CASSSIRRRDRGPANYGYTF.

There are many counts of this clonotype. This chain uses TRBV6-1 with TRBJ1-6; D unclear. Germline V gives CDR1 MNHNS, CDR2 SASEGT. The V end lost 2 bases, the J end lost 3 bases, and 8 bases lay between the germline ends. The CDR3 runs to 15 residues. CDR3 sequence: CASSENVSYNSPLHF. CDR3 sequence (DNA): TGTGCCAGCAGTGAAAACGTCAGCTATAATTCACCCCTCCACTTT.

This clonotype was detected many times. The chain uses TRBV15 and TRBJ2-7; 7 bases fit TRBD1. CDR1 LNHNV and CDR2 YYDKDF come from the germline V gene (reference sequence). V was pared by 8 bases and J by 4 bases, with 5 bases of the junction left unmatched. The CDR3 covers 12 residues. The CDR3 is CATEGGRYEQYF. As DNA, the CDR3 is TGTGCCACCGAAGGGGGCCGTTACGAGCAGTACTTC.

This clonotype was counted a few times. Relative to the germline gene, one junction end is altered; a read error may explain this. The gene calls are TRBV12-3 or TRBV12-4 and TRBJ2-1, with a tentative D call TRBD2 (6 bases). The CDR3 loop spans 13 amino acids. CDR3: CASSLAYYNEQFF. The CDR3 DNA is TGTGCCAGCAGTCTAGCGTATTACAATGAGCAGTTCTTC.

The V and J genes are TRBV13 and TRBJ1-1; D is unclear. CDR3 length equals 13 residues. Germline V gene lookup returns CDR1 PRHDT and CDR2 FYEKMQ (reference sequence). Trimming cost V 5 bases and J 10 bases, with 17 bases left between them. In DNA, the CDR3 is TGTGCCAGCAGCCCCGCGGAACGGTCTGGAGCTTTCTTT. As protein: CASSPAERSGAFF.